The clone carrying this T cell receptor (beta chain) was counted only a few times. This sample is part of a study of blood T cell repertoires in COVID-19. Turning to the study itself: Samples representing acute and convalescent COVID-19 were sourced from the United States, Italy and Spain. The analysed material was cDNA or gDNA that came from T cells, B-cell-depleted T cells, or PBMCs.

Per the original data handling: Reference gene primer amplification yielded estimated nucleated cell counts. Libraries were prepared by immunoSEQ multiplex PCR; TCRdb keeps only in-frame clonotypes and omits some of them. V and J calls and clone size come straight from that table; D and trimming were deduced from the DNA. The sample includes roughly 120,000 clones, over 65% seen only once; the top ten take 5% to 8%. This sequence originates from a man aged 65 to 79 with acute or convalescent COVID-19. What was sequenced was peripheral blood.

This CDR3 is CASSLGGAPLHF. The CDR3 DNA follows: TGTGCCAGCAGCTTGGGGGGGGCACCCCTCCACTTT. The chain combines TRBV12-3 or TRBV12-4 with TRBJ1-6; possible D gene TRBD1, 5 bases. The CDR3 spans 12 residues. V was clipped by 6 bases and J by 11 bases, with 11 bases between them.